This T cell receptor (beta chain) was retrieved from a study of blood T cell repertoires in COVID-19. V trimming: 3 bases; J trimming: 5 bases; junction bases outside the gene matches: 6. The germline CDR1 and CDR2 sequences are SGDLS and YYNGEE. CDR3 length: 15 residues. The Seattle patients joined while their infection was active and were tracked longitudinally afterward. Clones were sequenced by immunoSEQ multiplex PCR, and TCRdb holds only the in-frame ones, with some missing. This sample has some 140,000 clones, with under 85% found just once. The chain joins TRBV9 to TRBJ2-3; 10 bases align to TRBD2. Sequencing was done on a sample of peripheral blood. This TCR was sampled from a man aged 55 to 70 with COVID-19, enrolled during active disease. The CDR3 bases are TGTGCCAGCAGCGAGGGACTAGCGAACTTAGATACGCAGTATTTT. Its translation: CASSEGLANLDTQYF.